This T cell receptor beta chain was documented in a study of T cells after yellow fever vaccination. Using its own MiXCR run on the 5' RACE reads, TCRdb lists one record per CDR3 protein. The table lists about 320,000 distinct CDR3 sequences, 3.5% to 5% of them singletons. This clonotype was recorded at least ten times. This CDR3 is 10 amino acids long. Germline loops: CDR1 MNHEY, CDR2 SMNVEV (reference sequence). V lost 3 bases and J lost 4, with 1 base in between. The chain uses TRBV27 and TRBJ2-7; D unresolved. The source material was PBMCs, sampled 15 days after the yellow fever booster vaccination. The clonotype comes from a man between 18 and 35 years old who received the YFV17D yellow fever vaccine. CDR3 protein: CASSLYEQYV. The CDR3 coding sequence is TGTGCCAGCAGTTTGTACGAGCAGTACGTC.